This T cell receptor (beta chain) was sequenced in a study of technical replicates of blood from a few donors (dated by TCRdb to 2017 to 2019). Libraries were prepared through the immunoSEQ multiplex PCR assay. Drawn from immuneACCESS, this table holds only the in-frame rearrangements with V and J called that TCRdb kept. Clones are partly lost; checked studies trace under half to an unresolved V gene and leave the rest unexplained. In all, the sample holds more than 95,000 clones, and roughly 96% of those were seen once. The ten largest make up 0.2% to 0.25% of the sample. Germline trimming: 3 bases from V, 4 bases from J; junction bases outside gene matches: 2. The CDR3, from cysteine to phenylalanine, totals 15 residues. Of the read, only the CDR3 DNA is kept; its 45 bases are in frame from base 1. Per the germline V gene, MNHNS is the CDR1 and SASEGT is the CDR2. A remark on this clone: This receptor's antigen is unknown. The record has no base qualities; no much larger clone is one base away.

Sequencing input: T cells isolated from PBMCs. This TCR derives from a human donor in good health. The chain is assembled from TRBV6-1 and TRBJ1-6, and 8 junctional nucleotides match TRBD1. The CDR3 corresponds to CASSDWTGYNSPLHF. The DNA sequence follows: TGTGCCAGCAGTGACTGGACAGGGTATAATTCACCCCTCCACTTT.